This TCR beta chain was observed in a study of cytomegalovirus exposure and HLA in healthy donors. The CDR3 loop spans 15 amino acids. V dropped 2 bases and J dropped 2 bases, with 12 bases sitting between them. Germline V gene lookup returns CDR1 MDHEN and CDR2 SYDVKM. The PCR had 60 Vbeta and 13 Jbeta primers. Clones were read by immunoSEQ multiplex PCR, and TCRdb kept only the in-frame ones, dropping some. The data show approximately 130,000 clones, roughly 80% seen once. The receptor comes from a girl aged 2-10 years in good health and CMV-seronegative. The material sequenced was PBMCs. V and J are TRBV28 and TRBJ1-2; D is uncertain. The CDR3 here is CASSLALIQNYGYTF. CDR3 coding DNA: TGTGCCAGCAGTTTAGCCTTAATACAGAACTATGGCTACACCTTC.